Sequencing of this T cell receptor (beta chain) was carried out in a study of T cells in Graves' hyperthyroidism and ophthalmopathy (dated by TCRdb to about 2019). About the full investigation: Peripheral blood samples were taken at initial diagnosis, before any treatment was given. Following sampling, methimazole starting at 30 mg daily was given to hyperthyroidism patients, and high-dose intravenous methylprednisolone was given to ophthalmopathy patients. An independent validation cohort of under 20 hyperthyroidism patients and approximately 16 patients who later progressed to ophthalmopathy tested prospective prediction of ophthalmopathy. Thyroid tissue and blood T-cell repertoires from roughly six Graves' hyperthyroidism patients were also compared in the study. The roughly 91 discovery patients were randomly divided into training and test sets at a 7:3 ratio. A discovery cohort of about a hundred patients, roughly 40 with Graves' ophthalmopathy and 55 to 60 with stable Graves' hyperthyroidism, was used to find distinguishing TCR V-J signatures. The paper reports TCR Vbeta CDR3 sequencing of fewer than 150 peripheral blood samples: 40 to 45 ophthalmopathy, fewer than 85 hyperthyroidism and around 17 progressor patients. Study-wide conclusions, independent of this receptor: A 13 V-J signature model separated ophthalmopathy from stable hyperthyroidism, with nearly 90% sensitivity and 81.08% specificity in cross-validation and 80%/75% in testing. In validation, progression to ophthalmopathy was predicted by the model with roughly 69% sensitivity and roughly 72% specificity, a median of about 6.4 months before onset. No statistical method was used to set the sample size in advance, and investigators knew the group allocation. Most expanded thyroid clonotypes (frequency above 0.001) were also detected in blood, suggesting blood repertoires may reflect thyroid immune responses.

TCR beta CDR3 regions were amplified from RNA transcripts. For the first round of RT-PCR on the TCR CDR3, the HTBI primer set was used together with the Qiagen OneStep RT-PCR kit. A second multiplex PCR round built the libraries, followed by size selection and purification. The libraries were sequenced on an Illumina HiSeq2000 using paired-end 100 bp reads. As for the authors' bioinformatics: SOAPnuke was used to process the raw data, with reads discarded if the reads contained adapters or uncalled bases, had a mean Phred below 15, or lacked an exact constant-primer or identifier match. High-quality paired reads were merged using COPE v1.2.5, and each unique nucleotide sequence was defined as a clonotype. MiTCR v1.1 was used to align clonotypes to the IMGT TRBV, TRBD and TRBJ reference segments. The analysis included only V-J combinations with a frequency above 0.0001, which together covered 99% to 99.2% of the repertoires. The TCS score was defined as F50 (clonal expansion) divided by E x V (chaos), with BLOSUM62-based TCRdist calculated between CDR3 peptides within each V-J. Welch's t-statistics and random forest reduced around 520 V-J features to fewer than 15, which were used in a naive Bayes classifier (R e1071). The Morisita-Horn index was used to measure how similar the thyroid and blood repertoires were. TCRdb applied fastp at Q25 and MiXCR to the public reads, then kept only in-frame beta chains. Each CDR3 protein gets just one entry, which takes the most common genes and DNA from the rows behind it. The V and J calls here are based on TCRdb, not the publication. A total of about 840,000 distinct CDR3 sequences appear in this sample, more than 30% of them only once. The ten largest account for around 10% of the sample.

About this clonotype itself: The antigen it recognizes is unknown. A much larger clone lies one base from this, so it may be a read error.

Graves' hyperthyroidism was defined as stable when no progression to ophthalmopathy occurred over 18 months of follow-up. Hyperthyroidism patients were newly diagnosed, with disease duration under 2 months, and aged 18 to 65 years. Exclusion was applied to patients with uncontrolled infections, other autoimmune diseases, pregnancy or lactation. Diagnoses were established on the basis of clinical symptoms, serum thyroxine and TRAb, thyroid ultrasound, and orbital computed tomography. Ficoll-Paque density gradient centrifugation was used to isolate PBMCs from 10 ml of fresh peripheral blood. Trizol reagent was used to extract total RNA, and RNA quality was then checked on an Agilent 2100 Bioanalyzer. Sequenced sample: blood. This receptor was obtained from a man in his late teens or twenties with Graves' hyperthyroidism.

CDR3 protein: CASGTSWQYEQYF. The bases read TGTGCCAGCGGGACTAGCTGGCAGTACGAGCAGTACTTC. The chain couples TRBV10-3 to TRBJ2-7; 9 bases in the junction line up with TRBD2. Based on the germline V gene, the CDR1 and CDR2 sequences are ENHRY and SYGVKD. V trim: 10 bases; J trim: 4 bases; unmatched bases: 8. The CDR3 goes from the cysteine to the phenylalanine over 13 residues. The only DNA kept is the CDR3, 39 bases in frame from the first base.